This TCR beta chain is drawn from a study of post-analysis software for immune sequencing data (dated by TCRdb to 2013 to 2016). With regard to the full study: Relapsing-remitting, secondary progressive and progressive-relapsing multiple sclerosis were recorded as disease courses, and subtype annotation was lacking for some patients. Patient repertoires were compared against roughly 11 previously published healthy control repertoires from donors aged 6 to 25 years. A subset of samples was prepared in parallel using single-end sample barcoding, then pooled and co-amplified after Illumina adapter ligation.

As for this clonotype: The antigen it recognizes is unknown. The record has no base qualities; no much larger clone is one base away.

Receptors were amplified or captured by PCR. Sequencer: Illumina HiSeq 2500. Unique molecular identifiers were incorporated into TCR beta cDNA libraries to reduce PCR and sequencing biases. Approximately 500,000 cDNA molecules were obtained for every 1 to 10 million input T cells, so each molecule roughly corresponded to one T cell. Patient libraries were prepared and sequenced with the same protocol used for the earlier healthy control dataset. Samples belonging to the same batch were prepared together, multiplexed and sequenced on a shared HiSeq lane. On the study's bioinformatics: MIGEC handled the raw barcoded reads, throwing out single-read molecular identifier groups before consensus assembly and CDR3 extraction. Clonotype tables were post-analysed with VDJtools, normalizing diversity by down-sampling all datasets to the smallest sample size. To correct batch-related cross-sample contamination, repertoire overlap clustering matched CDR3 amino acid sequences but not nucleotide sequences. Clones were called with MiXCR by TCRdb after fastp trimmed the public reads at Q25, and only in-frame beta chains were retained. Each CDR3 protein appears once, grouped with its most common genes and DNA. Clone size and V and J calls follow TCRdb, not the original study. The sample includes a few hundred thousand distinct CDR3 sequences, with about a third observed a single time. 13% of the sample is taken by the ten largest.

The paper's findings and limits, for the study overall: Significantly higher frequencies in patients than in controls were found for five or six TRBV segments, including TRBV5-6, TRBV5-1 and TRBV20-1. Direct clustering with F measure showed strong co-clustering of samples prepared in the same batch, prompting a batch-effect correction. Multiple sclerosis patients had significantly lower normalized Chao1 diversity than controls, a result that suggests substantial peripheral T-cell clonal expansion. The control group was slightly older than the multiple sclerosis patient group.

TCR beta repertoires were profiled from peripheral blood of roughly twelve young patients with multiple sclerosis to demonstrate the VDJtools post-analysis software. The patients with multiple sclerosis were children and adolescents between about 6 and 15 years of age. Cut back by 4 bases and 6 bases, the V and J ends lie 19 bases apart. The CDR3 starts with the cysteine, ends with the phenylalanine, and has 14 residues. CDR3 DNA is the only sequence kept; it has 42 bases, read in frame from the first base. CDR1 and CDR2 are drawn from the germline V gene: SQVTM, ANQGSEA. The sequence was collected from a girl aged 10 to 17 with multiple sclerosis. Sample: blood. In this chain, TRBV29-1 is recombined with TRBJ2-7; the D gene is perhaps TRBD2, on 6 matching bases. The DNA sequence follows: TGCAGCGTTGCAGGTTACCGGGAGCCCTGCGAGCAGTACTTC. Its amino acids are CSVAGYREPCEQYF.